The TCR beta chain described here comes from a study of regulatory T cells in long-lasting Graves disease (dated by TCRdb to the early 2020s). Context from the whole study: Patients with newly diagnosed Graves' disease had been on antithyroid drugs for under 3 months. This study used TCR sequencing and RNA sequencing of peripheral blood to compare persistent Graves' disease patients against newly diagnosed Graves' disease patients. The study took place in China and was registered as a clinical trial. TCR sequencing covered some 13 persistent and 20 newly diagnosed Graves' disease patients, 33 samples in total. Study-wide conclusions, independent of this receptor: Only peripheral blood was studied, because thyroid tissue, the primary lesion, was inaccessible. More public clonotypes were shared among persistent patients (roughly 2,700) than among newly diagnosed patients (966). Only the TCR beta chain was sequenced and analyzed. Persistent Graves' disease patients showed lower TCR Shannon entropy and fewer highly expanded clones than newly diagnosed patients, suggesting clonal expansion. The authors acknowledged the small sample size as a limitation that may reduce accuracy.

The sample's time point label is to be understood as: newly diagnosed GD, antithyroid drugs for less than 3 months. For both TCR sequencing and RNA sequencing, RNA was extracted from PBMCs in TRIzol. The diagnosis of Graves' disease followed American Thyroid Association guidelines. Recruitment of patients was carried out at an endocrinology department in Xi'an, China. Each patient gave approximately 10 milliliters of peripheral blood, collected in an EDTA anticoagulant tube. Ficoll Paque Plus density gradient separation was used to isolate PBMCs, and no further T cell sorting was done. An Agilent 2100 Bioanalyzer and agarose gel were used to assess RNA quality, and a NanoDrop 2000 was used to measure RNA concentration. Library creation used multiplex PCR. The sample was run on an Illumina HiSeq 4000. TCR beta libraries were built with iRepertoire HTBI primers and Arm-PCR amplification of CDR3 regions. PCR products were gel purified before sequencing. The published analysis was carried out like this. Gene usage analysis of CDR3 amino acid clonotypes relied on the approximately 62 TRBV and about 15 TRBJ segments identified across samples. COPE and FqMerger were used to merge filtered high-quality paired reads into contigs. BLAST was used to align contigs to IMGT TRBV, TRBD and TRBJ reference genes, and CDR3 was defined according to IMGT. Any clonotype with a frequency above 0.1% was classified as a highly expanded clone. Shannon entropy was used to measure repertoire diversity, and the Gini coefficient was used to measure V-J evenness. Public clonotypes were defined as clonotypes shared by more than one individual. TCRdb reprocessing: public reads trimmed at Q25 with fastp, clones called with MiXCR, in-frame beta chains kept. Rows merge per CDR3 protein into single entries with the most common DNA and genes. Clone size and V and J calls follow TCRdb, not the original study. This sample comprises 620,000 or so distinct CDR3 sequences, 15% to 20% of them detected only once. The ten largest clones represent under 20% of the sample.

This clonotype was found a few times. The antigen this receptor binds is unknown. Base quality data are lacking; no much larger clone is found one base away. These records were also assigned to another study, of T cells in Graves' hyperthyroidism and ophthalmopathy. According to the second study: Graves' hyperthyroidism was defined as stable when no progression to ophthalmopathy occurred over 18 months of follow-up. Hyperthyroidism patients were newly diagnosed, had a disease duration of under 2 months, and were aged 18 to 65 years. Any patient with an uncontrolled infection, another autoimmune disease, pregnancy or lactation was excluded. Diagnoses relied on clinical symptoms, serum thyroxine and TRAb, thyroid ultrasound and orbital computed tomography. The first round of RT-PCR for the TCR CDR3 was performed with the HTBI primer set and the Qiagen OneStep RT-PCR kit. Blood samples also contained most of the expanded thyroid clonotypes (frequency above 0.001), which suggests that blood repertoires may reflect thyroid immune responses. A model built on a 13 V-J signature distinguished ophthalmopathy from stable hyperthyroidism, reaching roughly 88% sensitivity and around 81% specificity in cross-validation and 80%/75% in testing. During validation, the model predicted progression to ophthalmopathy a median of around 6 months ahead of onset, with almost 71% sensitivity and roughly 75% specificity. A discovery cohort of about a hundred patients, roughly 43 with Graves' ophthalmopathy and 55 to 65 with stable Graves' hyperthyroidism, was used to find distinguishing TCR V-J signatures. Prospective prediction of ophthalmopathy was tested in an independent validation cohort of fewer than 20 hyperthyroidism patients and some 17 patients who later progressed to ophthalmopathy. The 90 to 100 discovery patients were randomly split 7:3 into training and test sets. In addition, the study compared T-cell repertoires in thyroid tissue and in blood from roughly 6 Graves' hyperthyroidism patients. After blood sampling, hyperthyroidism patients were treated with methimazole at a starting dose of 30 mg daily, and ophthalmopathy patients were treated with high-dose intravenous methylprednisolone. Libraries were constructed in a second round of multiplex PCR, after which size selection and purification were performed. Sequencing of the libraries was done on an Illumina HiSeq2000 using paired-end 100 bp reads. SOAPnuke was used to process the raw data, throwing out any read that contained adapters or uncalled bases, had a mean Phred below 15, or lacked an exact constant-primer or identifier match. High-quality paired reads were merged with COPE v1.2.5, and unique nucleotide sequences were defined as clonotypes. MiTCR v1.1 was used to align clonotypes to the IMGT TRBV, TRBD and TRBJ reference segments. The analysis was restricted to V-J combinations with a frequency above 0.0001, which together covered 99.2% of the repertoires. The TCS score was defined as the ratio of F50 (clonal expansion) to E x V (chaos), calculated using BLOSUM62-based TCRdist between CDR3 peptides within each V-J. Welch's t-statistics and random forest reduced roughly 540 V-J features to 10 to 15, which were used in a naive Bayes classifier (R e1071). No statistical method was used to fix the sample size in advance, and group allocation was not hidden from the investigators. TCR Vbeta CDR3 sequencing of 140 or so peripheral blood samples (approximately 44 ophthalmopathy, some 75 hyperthyroidism and 17 progressor patients) is reported in the paper.

The sequence derives from a woman aged 25 to 39 with Graves disease. Donor details come from another sample of the same person, matched by shared clones. Sample: peripheral blood mononuclear cells (PBMCs), taken at new diagnosis, from a patient treated with antithyroid drugs.

The DNA reads TGTGCCAGCAGCCAGGACGGATCCTATGGCTACACCTTC. This sequence encodes CASSQDGSYGYTF. The V and J genes are TRBV3-1 and TRBJ1-2; the D gene assignment is ambiguous. CDR1 LGHDT and CDR2 YNNKEL are derived from the germline V gene (reference sequence). V loses 3 bases, J loses 4 bases, and the germline ends lie 9 bases apart. The CDR3 sequence holds 13 residues, the cysteine and phenylalanine included. Only CDR3 DNA remains: 39 bases, in frame from the first base.